These T cell receptor beta chains were read from a single sample in a study of PD-L1 blockade in urothelial cancer. The data were produced by immunoSEQ multiplex PCR, yet TCRdb's version contains in-frame clones alone and is incomplete. The sample has about 30,000 clones, 80% to 85% seen once. The material sequenced was PBMCs, taken around atezolizumab (anti-PD-L1) treatment. The receptors derive from a man between 50 and 59 years old with urothelial cancer. The CDR3 runs from the conserved cysteine through the conserved F or W. Each record gives: D gene, J gene, clone size, V gene, CDR3 DNA, CDR3 protein. D genes are given only for firm matches. Size is stated for part of the rows, as once, few or many counts, or as a class when the clone is expanded.

D gene: TRBD1; J gene: TRBJ2-1; clone size: NA; V gene: TRBV4-1; CDR3 DNA: TGCGCCAGCAGCCAAGGGACAGGAACCTACAATGAGCAGTTCTTC; CDR3 protein: CASSQGTGTYNEQFF
D gene: NA; J gene: TRBJ2-2; clone size: NA; V gene: TRBV18; CDR3 DNA: TGTGCCAGCTCGCAACAGGGCCCTACCGCCGGGGAGCTGTTTTTT; CDR3 protein: CASSQQGPTAGELFF
D gene: NA; J gene: TRBJ2-5; clone size: NA; V gene: TRBV11-2; CDR3 DNA: TGTGCCAGCAGCACTCCCCGGGCGGGGTTCCAAGAGACCCAGTACTTC; CDR3 protein: CASSTPRAGFQETQYF
D gene: TRBD2; J gene: TRBJ2-4; clone size: NA; V gene: TRBV29-1; CDR3 DNA: TGCAGCGTGGGGGGGGACCGCAAAAACATTCAGTACTTC; CDR3 protein: CSVGGDRKNIQYF
D gene: NA; J gene: TRBJ1-1; clone size: once; V gene: TRBV6-5; CDR3 DNA: TGTGCCAGCAGTCGGGAGAACACTGAAGCTTTCTTT; CDR3 protein: CASSRENTEAFF
D gene: TRBD2; J gene: TRBJ2-2; clone size: medium-sized; V gene: TRBV30; CDR3 DNA: TGTGCCTGGATGGGGGGGTCGAACACCGGGGAGCTGTTTTTT; CDR3 protein: CAWMGGSNTGELFF
D gene: NA; J gene: TRBJ1-1; clone size: NA; V gene: TRBV4-2; CDR3 DNA: TGTGCCAGCAGCCAGTTCTTAGGGGTGGAGGGCACTGAAGCTTTCTTT; CDR3 protein: CASSQFLGVEGTEAFF
D gene: TRBD1; J gene: TRBJ2-1; clone size: NA; V gene: TRBV18; CDR3 DNA: TGTGCCAGCTCACCACGGACAGGGGAGAAGAATGAGCAGTTCTTC; CDR3 protein: CASSPRTGEKNEQFF
D gene: NA; J gene: TRBJ1-2; clone size: NA; V gene: TRBV6-6; CDR3 DNA: TGTGCCAGCAGCCAAACAGGGACCAGGGTGCAGGGCTACACCTTC; CDR3 protein: CASSQTGTRVQGYTF
D gene: TRBD2; J gene: TRBJ2-2; clone size: few; V gene: TRBV29-1; CDR3 DNA: TGCAGCGCGGTACTAGCGGCCGCGAACACCGGGGAGCTGTTTTTT; CDR3 protein: CSAVLAAANTGELFF
D gene: TRBD1; J gene: TRBJ1-1; clone size: NA; V gene: TRBV2; CDR3 DNA: TGTGCCAGCAGGGACAGGGGCGTGAACACTGAAGCTTTCTTT; CDR3 protein: CASRDRGVNTEAFF
D gene: NA; J gene: TRBJ2-3; clone size: once; V gene: TRBV7-6; CDR3 DNA: TGTGCCAGCAGCTTTTCAGGGTCCGTAGATACGCAGTATTTT; CDR3 protein: CASSFSGSVDTQYF
D gene: TRBD2; J gene: TRBJ2-1; clone size: NA; V gene: TRBV7-8; CDR3 DNA: TGTGCCAGCAGTCCAGGACTAGCGGTTAGCTCCTACAATGAGCAGTTCTTC; CDR3 protein: CASSPGLAVSSYNEQFF
D gene: TRBD2; J gene: TRBJ2-7; clone size: NA; V gene: TRBV2; CDR3 DNA: TGTGCCAGCAGTCCTGGGGGGGGGTACGAGCAGTACTTC; CDR3 protein: CASSPGGGYEQYF
D gene: NA; J gene: TRBJ2-6; clone size: few; V gene: TRBV25-1; CDR3 DNA: TGTGCCAGCAGTGAAATTCGTGGGGCCAACGTCCTGACTTTC; CDR3 protein: CASSEIRGANVLTF
D gene: TRBD1; J gene: TRBJ1-5; clone size: NA; V gene: TRBV5-1; CDR3 DNA: TGCGCCAGCAGCCAGGGCTCAGGGGGCTTTCAGCCCCAGCATTTT; CDR3 protein: CASSQGSGGFQPQHF
D gene: TRBD2; J gene: TRBJ2-3; clone size: NA; V gene: TRBV28; CDR3 DNA: TGTGCCAGCAGTTTATTCGCCCGGGGCGGGAGGCCCGATACGCAGTATTTT; CDR3 protein: CASSLFARGGRPDTQYF
D gene: TRBD1; J gene: TRBJ2-2; clone size: NA; V gene: TRBV29-1; CDR3 DNA: TGCAGCACCCGGGACAGCCAGACCGGGGAGCTGTTTTTT; CDR3 protein: CSTRDSQTGELFF
D gene: NA; J gene: TRBJ1-4; clone size: NA; V gene: TRBV11-2; CDR3 DNA: TGTGCCAGCAGCTTAGGCGGCGTTCGGGGATTTAATGAAAAACTGTTTTTT; CDR3 protein: CASSLGGVRGFNEKLFF
D gene: NA; J gene: TRBJ1-1; clone size: NA; V gene: TRBV6-1; CDR3 DNA: TGTGCCAGCAGTGGCGACATCGCTGAAGCTTTCTTT; CDR3 protein: CASSGDIAEAFF
D gene: TRBD2; J gene: TRBJ2-4; clone size: NA; V gene: TRBV27; CDR3 DNA: TGTGCCAGCAGTATTGGACTAGCGGGGGGCAAAACAAAAAACATTCAGTACTTC; CDR3 protein: CASSIGLAGGKTKNIQYF
D gene: NA; J gene: TRBJ2-3; clone size: NA; V gene: TRBV6-5; CDR3 DNA: TGTGCCAGCAGACCCAGCGGGAGCACAGATACGCAGTATTTT; CDR3 protein: CASRPSGSTDTQYF
D gene: NA; J gene: TRBJ1-4; clone size: NA; V gene: TRBV7-9; CDR3 DNA: TGTGCCAGCAGCTTCGGGAGCGTCCCTAATGAAAAACTGTTTTTT; CDR3 protein: CASSFGSVPNEKLFF
D gene: NA; J gene: TRBJ2-5; clone size: NA; V gene: TRBV5-1; CDR3 DNA: TGCGCCAGCAGCTTCTACGTAAACCGGGACCGGAGGGTCGGGACCCAGTACTTC; CDR3 protein: CASSFYVNRDRRVGTQYF
D gene: TRBD1; J gene: TRBJ2-1; clone size: NA; V gene: TRBV6-5; CDR3 DNA: TGTGCCAGCAGTTCCCCGAGGACAGGGAAGAATCAGCAGTTCTTC; CDR3 protein: CASSSPRTGKNQQFF
D gene: TRBD2; J gene: TRBJ2-3; clone size: once; V gene: TRBV20-1; CDR3 DNA: TGCAGTGCTCCAGGACTAGCGCAGTATTTT; CDR3 protein: CSAPGLAQYF
D gene: NA; J gene: TRBJ2-5; clone size: NA; V gene: TRBV10-3; CDR3 DNA: TGTGCCTCCCGAATGGGGCAGGGCTATCGAGAGACCCAGTACTTC; CDR3 protein: CASRMGQGYRETQYF
D gene: TRBD1; J gene: TRBJ1-1; clone size: NA; V gene: TRBV15; CDR3 DNA: TGTGCCACCAGCAGTGACAGGGGAAACACTGAAGCTTTCTTT; CDR3 protein: CATSSDRGNTEAFF
D gene: NA; J gene: TRBJ1-4; clone size: once; V gene: TRBV11-2; CDR3 DNA: TGTGCCAGCAGCTTAAACCGGGCCCGGGGGGGGAATGAAAAACTGTTTTTT; CDR3 protein: CASSLNRARGGNEKLFF